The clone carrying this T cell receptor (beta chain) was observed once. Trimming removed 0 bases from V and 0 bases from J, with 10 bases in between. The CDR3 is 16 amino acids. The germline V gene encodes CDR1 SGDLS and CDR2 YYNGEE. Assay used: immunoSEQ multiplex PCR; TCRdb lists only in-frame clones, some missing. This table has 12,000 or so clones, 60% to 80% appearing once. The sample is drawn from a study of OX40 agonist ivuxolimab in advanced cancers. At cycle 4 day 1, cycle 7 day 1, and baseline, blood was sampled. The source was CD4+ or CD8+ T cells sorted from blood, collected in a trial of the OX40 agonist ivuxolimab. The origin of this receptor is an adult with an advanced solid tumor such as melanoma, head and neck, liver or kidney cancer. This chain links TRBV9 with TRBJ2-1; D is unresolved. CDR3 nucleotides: TGTGCCAGCAGCGTAGGAGCGTCGAGCTCCTACAATGAGCAGTTCTTC. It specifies CASSVGASSSYNEQFF.